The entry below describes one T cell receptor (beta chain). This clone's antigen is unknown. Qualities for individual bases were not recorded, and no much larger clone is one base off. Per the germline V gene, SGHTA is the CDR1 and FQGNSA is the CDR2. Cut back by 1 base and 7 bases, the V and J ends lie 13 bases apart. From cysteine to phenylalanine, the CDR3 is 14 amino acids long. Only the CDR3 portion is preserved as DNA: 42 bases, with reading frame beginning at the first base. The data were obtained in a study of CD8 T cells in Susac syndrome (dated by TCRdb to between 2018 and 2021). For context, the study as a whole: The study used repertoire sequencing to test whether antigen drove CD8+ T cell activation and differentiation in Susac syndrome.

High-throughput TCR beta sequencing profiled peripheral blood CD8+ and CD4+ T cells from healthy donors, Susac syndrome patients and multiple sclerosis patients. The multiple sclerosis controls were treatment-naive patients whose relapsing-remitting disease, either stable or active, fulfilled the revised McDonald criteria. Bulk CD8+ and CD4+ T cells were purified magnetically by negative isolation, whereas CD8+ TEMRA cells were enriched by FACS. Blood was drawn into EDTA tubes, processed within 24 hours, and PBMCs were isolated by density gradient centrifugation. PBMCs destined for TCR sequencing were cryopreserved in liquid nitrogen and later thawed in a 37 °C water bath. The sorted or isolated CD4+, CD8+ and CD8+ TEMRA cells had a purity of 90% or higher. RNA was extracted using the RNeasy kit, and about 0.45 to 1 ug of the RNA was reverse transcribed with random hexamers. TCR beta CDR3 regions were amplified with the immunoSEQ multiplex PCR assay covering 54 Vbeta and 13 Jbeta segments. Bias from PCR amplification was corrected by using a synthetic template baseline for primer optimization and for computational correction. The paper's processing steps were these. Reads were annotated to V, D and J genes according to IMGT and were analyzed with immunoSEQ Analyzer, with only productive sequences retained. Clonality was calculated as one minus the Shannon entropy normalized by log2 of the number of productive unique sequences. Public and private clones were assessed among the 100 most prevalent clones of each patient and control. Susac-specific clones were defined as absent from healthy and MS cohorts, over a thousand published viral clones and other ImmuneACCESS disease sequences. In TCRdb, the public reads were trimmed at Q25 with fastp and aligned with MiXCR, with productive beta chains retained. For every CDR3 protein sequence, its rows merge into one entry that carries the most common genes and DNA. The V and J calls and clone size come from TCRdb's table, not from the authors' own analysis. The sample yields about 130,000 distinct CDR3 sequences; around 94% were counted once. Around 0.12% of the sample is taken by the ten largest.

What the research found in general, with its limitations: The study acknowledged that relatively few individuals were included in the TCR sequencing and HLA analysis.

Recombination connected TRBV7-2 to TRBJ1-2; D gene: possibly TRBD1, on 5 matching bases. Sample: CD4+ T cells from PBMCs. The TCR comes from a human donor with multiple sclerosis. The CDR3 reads CASSLGTRGGGYTF. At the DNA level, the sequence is TGTGCCAGCAGCTTAGGGACAAGAGGCGGTGGCTACACCTTC.